The TCR beta chain described here comes from a study of beta chain features in type 1 diabetes. Sampling consisted of one heparinised blood draw per donor, averaging approximately 120 mL. The CDR3 consists of 14 residues. Germline values: CDR1 PRHDT, CDR2 FYEKMQ (reference sequence). J was trimmed by 14 bases and V by 2 bases; bases with no gene match: 11. Reverse transcribing all isolated RNA meant expressed TCRB transcripts were sequenced. The table came from immunoSEQ multiplex PCR; TCRdb's copy has only in-frame clones and leaves some out. The sample has roughly 170,000 clones, 13% seen once. This TCR was recovered from a woman aged 18 to 35 in good health. Input material: central memory CD4+ T cells from blood. This chain connects TRBV13 to TRBJ2-3, with TRBD2 matching over 9 bases. This chain's CDR3 is CASSLSAGGTSRYF. In nucleotides, the CDR3 is TGTGCCAGCAGCTTATCAGCGGGAGGAACCTCGCGGTATTTT.